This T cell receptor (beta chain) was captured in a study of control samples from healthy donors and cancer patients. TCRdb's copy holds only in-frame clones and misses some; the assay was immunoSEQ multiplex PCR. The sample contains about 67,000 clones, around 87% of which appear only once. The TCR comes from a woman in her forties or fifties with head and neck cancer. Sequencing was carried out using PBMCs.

Written as DNA, the CDR3 is TGTGCCAGCTCACCACGTCCGACAGGTGCTACGAGCTCCTATAATTCACCCCTCCACTTT. Its translation: CASSPRPTGATSSYNSPLHF. J is TRBJ1-6 and V is TRBV18; maybe TRBD1 (6 bases). Germline lookup yields CDR1 KGHSH and CDR2 LQKENI. V dropped 1 base and J dropped 0 bases, with 19 bases sitting between them. The CDR3 totals 20 residues.